The present TCR beta chain was sequenced within a study of cytomegalovirus exposure and HLA in healthy donors. Study-wide results and limits: Published work reported that the classifier diagnosed cytomegalovirus status with high specificity and sensitivity. Most CMV-associated TCR beta chains were later found to appear HLA-restricted. When a later analysis was performed, an Asian-associated ancestry cluster reportedly had fewer N-insertions than the 666-donor mean.

Germline CDR1 reads SEHNR; CDR2 reads FQNEAQ (reference sequence). The V end lost 2 bases, the J end lost 8 bases, and 7 bases lay between the germline ends. This CDR3 is 13 amino acids long. Of note for this clone: Its target is not known.

The PCR was carried out with 60 Vbeta primers and 13 Jbeta primers. The repertoire was sequenced with immunoSEQ multiplex PCR; TCRdb's copy has only in-frame clones and lacks some. The table has about 82,000 clones, approximately 90% seen once. Sequences were obtained from PBMCs. The chain carries TRBV7-9 and TRBJ1-6; D gene ambiguous. This clonotype originated in a man between 18 and 29 years old in good health and CMV-seronegative. The CDR3 DNA is TGTGCCAGCAGCTTAAAAGGAGATTCACCCCTCCACTTT. Translation: CASSLKGDSPLHF.